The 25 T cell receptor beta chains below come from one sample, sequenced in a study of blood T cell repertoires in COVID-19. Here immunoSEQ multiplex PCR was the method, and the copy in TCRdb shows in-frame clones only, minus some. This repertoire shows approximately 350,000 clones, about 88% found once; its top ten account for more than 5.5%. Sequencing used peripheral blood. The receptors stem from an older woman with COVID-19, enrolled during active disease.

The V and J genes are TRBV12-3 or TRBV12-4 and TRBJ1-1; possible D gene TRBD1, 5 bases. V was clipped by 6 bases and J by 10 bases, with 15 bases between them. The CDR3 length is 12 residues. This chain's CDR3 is CASSSPGKGAFF. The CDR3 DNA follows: TGTGCCAGCAGCTCCCCAGGGAAGGGAGCTTTCTTT.

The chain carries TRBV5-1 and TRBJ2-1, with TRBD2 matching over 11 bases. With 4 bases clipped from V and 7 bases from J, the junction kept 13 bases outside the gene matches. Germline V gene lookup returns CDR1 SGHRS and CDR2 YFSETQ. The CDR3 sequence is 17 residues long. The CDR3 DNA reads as TGCGCCAGCAGCGCGCTAGCGGGGGGCTTGGGGAGGAATGAGCAGTTCTTC. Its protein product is CASSALAGGLGRNEQFF.

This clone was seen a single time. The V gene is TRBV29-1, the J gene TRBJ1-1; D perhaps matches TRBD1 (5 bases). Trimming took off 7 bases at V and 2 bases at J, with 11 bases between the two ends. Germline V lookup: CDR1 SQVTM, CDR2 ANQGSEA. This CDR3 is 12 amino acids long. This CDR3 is CSGGRGNTEAFF. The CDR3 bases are TGCAGCGGCGGGAGGGGTAACACTGAAGCTTTCTTT.

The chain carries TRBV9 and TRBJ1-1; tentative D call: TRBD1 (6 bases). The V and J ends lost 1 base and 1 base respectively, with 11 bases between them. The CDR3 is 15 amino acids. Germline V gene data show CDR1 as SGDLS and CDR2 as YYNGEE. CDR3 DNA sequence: TGTGCCAGCAGCGTAAATCCCAGGGGGAACACTGAAGCTTTCTTT. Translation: CASSVNPRGNTEAFF.

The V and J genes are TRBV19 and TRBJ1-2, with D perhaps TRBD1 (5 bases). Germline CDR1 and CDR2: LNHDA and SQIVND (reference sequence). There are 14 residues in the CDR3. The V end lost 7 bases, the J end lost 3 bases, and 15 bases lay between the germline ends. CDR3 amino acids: CASNPSGRDYGYTF. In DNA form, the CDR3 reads TGTGCCAGTAATCCGTCAGGGCGAGACTATGGCTACACCTTC.

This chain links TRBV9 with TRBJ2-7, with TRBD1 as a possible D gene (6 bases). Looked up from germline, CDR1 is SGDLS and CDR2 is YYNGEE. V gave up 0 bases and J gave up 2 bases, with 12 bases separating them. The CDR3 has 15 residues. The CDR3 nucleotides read TGTGCCAGCAGCGTAGACCAAGGGGACACCTACGAGCAGTACTTC. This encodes CASSVDQGDTYEQYF.

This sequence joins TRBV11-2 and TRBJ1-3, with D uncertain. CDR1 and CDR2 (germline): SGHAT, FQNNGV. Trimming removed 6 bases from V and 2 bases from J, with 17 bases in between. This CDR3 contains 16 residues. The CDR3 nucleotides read TGTGCCAGCAGACTAGGAGGGCCCCTGGCTGGAAACACCATATATTTT. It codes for CASRLGGPLAGNTIYF.

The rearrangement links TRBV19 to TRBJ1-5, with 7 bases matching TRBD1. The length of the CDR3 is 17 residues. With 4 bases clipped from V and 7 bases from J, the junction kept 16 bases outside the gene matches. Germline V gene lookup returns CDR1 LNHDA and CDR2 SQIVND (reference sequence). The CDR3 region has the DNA TGTGCCAGTAGTACTTGGACAGGTCACCAAAGGGGACAGCCCCAGCATTTT. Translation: CASSTWTGHQRGQPQHF.

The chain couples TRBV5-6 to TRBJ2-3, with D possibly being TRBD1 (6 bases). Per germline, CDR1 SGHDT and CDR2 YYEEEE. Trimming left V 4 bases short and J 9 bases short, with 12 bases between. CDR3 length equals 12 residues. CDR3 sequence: CASSDRSQTQYF. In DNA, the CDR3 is TGTGCCAGCAGCGACAGGAGTCAGACGCAGTATTTT. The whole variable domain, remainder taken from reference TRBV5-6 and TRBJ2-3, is DAGVTQSPTHLIKTRGQQVTLRCSPKSGHDTVSWYQQALGQGPQFIFQYYEEEERQRGNFPDRFSGHQFPNYSSELNVNALLLGDSALYLCASSDRSQTQYFGPGTRLTVL.

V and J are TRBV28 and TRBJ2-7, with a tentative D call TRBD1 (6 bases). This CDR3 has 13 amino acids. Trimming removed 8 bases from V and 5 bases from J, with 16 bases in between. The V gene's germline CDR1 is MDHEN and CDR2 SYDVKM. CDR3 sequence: CASRLQGSDEQYF. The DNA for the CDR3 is TGTGCCAGCCGCCTACAGGGATCTGACGAGCAGTACTTC.

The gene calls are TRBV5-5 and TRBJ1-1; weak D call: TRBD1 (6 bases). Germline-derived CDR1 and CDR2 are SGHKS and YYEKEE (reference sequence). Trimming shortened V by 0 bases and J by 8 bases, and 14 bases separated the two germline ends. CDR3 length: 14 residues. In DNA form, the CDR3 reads TGTGCCAGCAGCTTGGACCTAACGACAGGCGAAGCTTTCTTT. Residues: CASSLDLTTGEAFF.

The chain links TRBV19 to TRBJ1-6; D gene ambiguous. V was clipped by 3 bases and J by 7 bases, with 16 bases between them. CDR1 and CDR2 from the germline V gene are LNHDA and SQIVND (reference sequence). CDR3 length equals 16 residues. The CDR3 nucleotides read TGTGCCAGTAGTATCGCGAGTGGACTGGTAAATTCACCCCTCCACTTT. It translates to CASSIASGLVNSPLHF. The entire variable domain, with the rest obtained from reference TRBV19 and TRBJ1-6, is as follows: DGGITQSPKYLFRKEGQNVTLSCEQNLNHDAMYWYRQDPGQGLRLIYYSQIVNDFQKGDIAEGYSVSREKKESFPLTVTSAQKNPTAFYLCASSIASGLVNSPLHFGNGTRLTVT.

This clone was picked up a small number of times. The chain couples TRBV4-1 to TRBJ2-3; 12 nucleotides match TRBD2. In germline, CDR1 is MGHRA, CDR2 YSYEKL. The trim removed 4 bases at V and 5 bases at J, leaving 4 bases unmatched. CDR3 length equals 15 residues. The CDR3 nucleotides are TGCGCCAGCAGCCCCCGACTAGCGGGGGAAGATACGCAGTATTTT. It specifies CASSPRLAGEDTQYF.

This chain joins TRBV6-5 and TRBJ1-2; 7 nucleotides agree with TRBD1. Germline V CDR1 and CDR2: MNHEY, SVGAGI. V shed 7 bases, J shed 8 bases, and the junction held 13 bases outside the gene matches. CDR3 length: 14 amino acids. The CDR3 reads CASTIGGQGEGYTF. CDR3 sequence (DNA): TGTGCCAGCACCATCGGAGGGCAGGGGGAGGGCTACACCTTC.

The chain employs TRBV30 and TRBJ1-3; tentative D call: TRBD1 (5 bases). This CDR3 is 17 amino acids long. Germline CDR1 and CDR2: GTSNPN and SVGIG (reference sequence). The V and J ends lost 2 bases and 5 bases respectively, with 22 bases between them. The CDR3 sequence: CAWSSALGGFARNTIYF. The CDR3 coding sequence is TGTGCCTGGAGTTCCGCCCTCGGGGGGTTTGCTAGAAACACCATATATTTT.

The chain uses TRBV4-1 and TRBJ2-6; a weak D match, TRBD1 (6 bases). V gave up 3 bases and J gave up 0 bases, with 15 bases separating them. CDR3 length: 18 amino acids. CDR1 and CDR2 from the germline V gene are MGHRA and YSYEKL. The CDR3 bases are TGCGCCAGCAGCCACCCCGGGACATTTAGCTCTGGGGCCAACGTCCTGACTTTC. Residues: CASSHPGTFSSGANVLTF.

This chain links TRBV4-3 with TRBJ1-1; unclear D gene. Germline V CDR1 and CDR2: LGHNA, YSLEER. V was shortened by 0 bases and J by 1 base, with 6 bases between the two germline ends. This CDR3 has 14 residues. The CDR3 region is CASSQDLRNTEAFF. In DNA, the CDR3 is TGCGCCAGCAGCCAAGATCTAAGGAACACTGAAGCTTTCTTT.

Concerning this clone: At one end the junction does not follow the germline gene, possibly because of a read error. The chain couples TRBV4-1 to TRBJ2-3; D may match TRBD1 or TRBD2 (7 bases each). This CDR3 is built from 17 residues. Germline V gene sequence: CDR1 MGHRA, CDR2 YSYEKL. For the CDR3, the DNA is TGCGCCACCAGCCAGGGGGGGGCGGGTGGAGGCACAGATACGCAGTATTTT. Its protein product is CATSQGGAGGGTDTQYF.

The CDR3 sequence: CASSSQGAPTEAFF. The CDR3 region has the DNA TGCGCCAGCAGCTCACAGGGGGCGCCCACTGAAGCTTTCTTT. This chain connects TRBV5-1 to TRBJ1-1; 9 nucleotides align to TRBD1. Germline V gene data show CDR1 as SGHRS and CDR2 as YFSETQ. V shed 3 bases, J shed 4 bases, and the junction held 4 bases outside the gene matches. The CDR3 consists of 14 residues.

The CDR3 nucleotides are TGTGCCAGCAGCACCCGGGACAGTCCGAGGGAGCAGTACTTC. It specifies CASSTRDSPREQYF. The chain uses TRBV7-8 and TRBJ2-7, with TRBD1 matching over 7 bases. After removal of 5 bases from V and 7 bases from J, the junction contained 11 bases not matched to a gene. Per germline, CDR1 SGHVS and CDR2 FQNEAQ. The CDR3 totals 14 residues.

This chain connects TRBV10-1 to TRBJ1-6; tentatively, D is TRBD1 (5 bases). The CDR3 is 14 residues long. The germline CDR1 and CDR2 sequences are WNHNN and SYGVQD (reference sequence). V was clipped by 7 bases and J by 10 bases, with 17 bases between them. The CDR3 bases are TGCGCCAGCAAATCCTGGGGGGGGAAATCACCCCTCCACTTT. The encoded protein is CASKSWGGKSPLHF.

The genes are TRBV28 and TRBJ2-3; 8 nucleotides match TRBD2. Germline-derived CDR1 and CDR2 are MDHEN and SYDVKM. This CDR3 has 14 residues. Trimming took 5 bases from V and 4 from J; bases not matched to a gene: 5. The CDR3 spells CASSLRGGADTQYF. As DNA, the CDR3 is TGTGCCAGCAGTCTACGGGGGGGTGCAGATACGCAGTATTTT.

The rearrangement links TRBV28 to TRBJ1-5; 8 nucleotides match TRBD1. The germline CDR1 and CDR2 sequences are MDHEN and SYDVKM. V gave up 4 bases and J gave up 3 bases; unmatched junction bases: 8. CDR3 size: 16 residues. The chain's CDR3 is CASSSRTGGSNQPQHF. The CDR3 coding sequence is TGTGCCAGCAGTTCCCGTACAGGGGGTTCCAATCAGCCCCAGCATTTT.

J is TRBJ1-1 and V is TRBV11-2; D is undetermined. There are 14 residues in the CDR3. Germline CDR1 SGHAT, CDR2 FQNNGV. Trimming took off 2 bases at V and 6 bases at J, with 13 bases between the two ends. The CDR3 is CASSLRIGAAEAFF. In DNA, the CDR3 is TGTGCCAGCAGCTTAAGGATAGGAGCTGCTGAAGCTTTCTTT.

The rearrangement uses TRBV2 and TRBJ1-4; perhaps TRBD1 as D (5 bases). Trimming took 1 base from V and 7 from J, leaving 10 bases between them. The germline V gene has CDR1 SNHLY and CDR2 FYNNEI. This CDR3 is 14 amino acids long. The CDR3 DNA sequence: TGTGCCAGCAGTGAAGACAGGCCCGGTGAAAAACTGTTTTTT. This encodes CASSEDRPGEKLFF.